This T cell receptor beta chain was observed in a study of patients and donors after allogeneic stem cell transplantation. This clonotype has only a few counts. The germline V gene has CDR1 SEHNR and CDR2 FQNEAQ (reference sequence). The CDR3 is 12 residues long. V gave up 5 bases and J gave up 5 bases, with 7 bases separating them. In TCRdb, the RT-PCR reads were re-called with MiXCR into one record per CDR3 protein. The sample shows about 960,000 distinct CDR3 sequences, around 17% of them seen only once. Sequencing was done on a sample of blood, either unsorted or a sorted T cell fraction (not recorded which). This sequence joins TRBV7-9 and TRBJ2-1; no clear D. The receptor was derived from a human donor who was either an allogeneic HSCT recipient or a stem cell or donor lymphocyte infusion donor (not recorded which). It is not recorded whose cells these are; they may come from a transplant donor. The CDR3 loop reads CASSPYDNEQFF. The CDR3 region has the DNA TGTGCCAGCAGCCCCTACGACAATGAGCAGTTCTTC.